The T cell receptor beta chain under discussion was sequenced for a study of T cell repertoires in cytomegalovirus infection. Whole-study context: Based on public TCR beta signatures, there were indications of CMV infection and of a matching HLA type. Study-level points and caveats: It was HLA-C-restricted CMV-specific TCR beta clonotypes that dominated the response ex vivo.

TCRdb analysed the reads with MiXCR anew, one entry per CDR3 protein. The sample records fewer than 350,000 distinct CDR3 sequences, 9% to 9.5% being singletons. The CDR3 runs 15 residues. After removal of 8 bases from V and 7 bases from J, the junction contained 8 bases not matched to a gene. Germline CDR1 reads SGHTA; CDR2 reads FQGNSA. This clonotype was seen many times. Its antigen is as yet unknown. The source of this sequence is a human donor in good health (CMV status not recorded). Some clones in this sample may be carry-over from other donors' samples. The V call is TRBV7-2, the J call TRBJ2-1, with 13 bases lining up with TRBD2. Sequencing was done on a sample of PBMCs. The CDR3 loop reads CASPGTSGIWNEQFF. The CDR3 DNA is TGTGCCAGCCCCGGGACTAGCGGGATATGGAATGAGCAGTTCTTC. Complete variable domain (other parts from reference TRBV7-2 and TRBJ2-1): GAGVSQSPSNKVTEKGKDVELRCDPISGHTALYWYRQSLGQGLEFLIYFQGNSAPDKSGLPSDRFSAERTGGSVSTLTIQRTQQEDSAVYLCASPGTSGIWNEQFFGPGTRLTVL.